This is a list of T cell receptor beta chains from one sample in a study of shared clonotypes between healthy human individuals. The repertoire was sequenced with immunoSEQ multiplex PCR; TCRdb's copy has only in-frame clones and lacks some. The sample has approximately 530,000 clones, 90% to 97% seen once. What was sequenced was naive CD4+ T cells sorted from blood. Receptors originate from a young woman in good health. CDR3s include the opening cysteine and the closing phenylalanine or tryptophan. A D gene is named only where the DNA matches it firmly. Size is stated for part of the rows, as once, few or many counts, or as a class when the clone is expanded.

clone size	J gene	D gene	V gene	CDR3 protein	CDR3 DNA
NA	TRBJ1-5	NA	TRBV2	CASNRQHNQPQHF	TGTGCCAGCAATAGACAGCATAATCAGCCCCAGCATTTT
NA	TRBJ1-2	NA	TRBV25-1	CASSLGIANYGYTF	TGTGCCAGCAGTTTAGGGATAGCTAACTATGGCTACACCTTC
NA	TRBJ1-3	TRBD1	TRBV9	CASSATPPRTGHGDEAGNTIYF	TGTGCCAGCAGCGCCACCCCCCCGCGGACAGGGCACGGAGACGAGGCTGGAAACACCATATATTTT
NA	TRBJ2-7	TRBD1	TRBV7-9	CASSSLGTGGSYEQYF	TGTGCCAGCAGCTCCCTCGGGACAGGGGGCTCCTACGAGCAGTACTTC
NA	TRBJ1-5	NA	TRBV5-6	CASSFGGGFNQPQHF	TGTGCCAGCAGCTTCGGGGGAGGATTTAATCAGCCCCAGCATTTT
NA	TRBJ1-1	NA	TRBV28	CASIDRPGTEAFF	TGTGCCAGTATCGACCGACCAGGGACTGAAGCTTTCTTT
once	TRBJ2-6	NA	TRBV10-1	CASCVSPKISGANVLTF	TGCGCCAGCTGCGTGAGTCCTAAAATATCTGGGGCCAACGTCCTGACTTTC
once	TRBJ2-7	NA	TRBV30	CAWSVLTTGAGKLTLPSEQYF	TGTGCCTGGAGTGTCCTTACAACGGGTGCGGGAAAATTAACCCTTCCCTCCGAGCAGTACTTC
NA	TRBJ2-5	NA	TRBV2	CASSEEVGETQYF	TGTGCCAGCAGTGAAGAGGTTGGGGAGACCCAGTACTTC
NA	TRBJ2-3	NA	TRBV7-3	CASSPRTVSTDTQYF	TGTGCCAGCAGCCCGAGGACAGTTAGCACAGATACGCAGTATTTT
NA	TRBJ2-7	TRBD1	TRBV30	CAWSRGTGAYEQYF	TGTGCCTGGAGCAGAGGGACAGGGGCCTACGAGCAGTACTTC
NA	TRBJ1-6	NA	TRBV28	CRQGFSPLHF	TGTCGGCAAGGGTTTTCACCCCTCCACTTT
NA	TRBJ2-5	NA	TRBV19	CASSIPRKETQYF	TGTGCCAGTAGTATCCCAAGAAAAGAGACCCAGTACTTC
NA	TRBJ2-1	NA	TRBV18	CASSPRGNFYNEQFF	TGTGCCAGCTCACCTCGGGGGAACTTTTACAATGAGCAGTTCTTC
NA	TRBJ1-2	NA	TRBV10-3	CAISDLDSSNYGYTF	TGTGCCATCAGTGACCTGGACAGTTCAAACTATGGCTACACCTTC
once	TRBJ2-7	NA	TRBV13	CASSRSYEQYF	TGTGCCAGCAGCAGGTCCTACGAGCAGTACTTC
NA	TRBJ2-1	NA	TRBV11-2	CASSLDLEAVYEQFF	TGTGCCAGCAGCTTAGACCTCGAAGCCGTCTATGAGCAGTTCTTC
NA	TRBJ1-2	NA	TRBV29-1	CSAGPQQGNYGYTF	TGCAGCGCCGGGCCCCAACAGGGAAACTATGGCTACACCTTC
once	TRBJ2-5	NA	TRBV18	CASSRNQETQYF	TGTGCCAGCTCACGAAACCAAGAGACCCAGTACTTC
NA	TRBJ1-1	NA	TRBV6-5	CASRLQGMNTEAFF	TGTGCCAGCAGGCTACAGGGAATGAACACTGAAGCTTTCTTT
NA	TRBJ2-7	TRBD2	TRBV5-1	CASSLTSGNYEQYF	TGCGCCAGCAGCCTGACTAGCGGCAACTACGAGCAGTACTTC
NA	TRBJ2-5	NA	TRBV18	CASSPPGMEETQYF	TGTGCCAGCTCACCACCAGGGATGGAAGAGACCCAGTACTTC
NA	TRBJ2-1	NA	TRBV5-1	CASSYPQGAYNEQFF	TGCGCCAGCAGCTACCCTCAAGGGGCCTACAATGAGCAGTTCTTC
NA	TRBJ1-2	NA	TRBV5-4	CASSLNSAGYGYTF	TGTGCCAGCAGCTTGAACAGTGCGGGGTATGGCTACACCTTC
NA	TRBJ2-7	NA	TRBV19	CASSARTNYEQYF	TGTGCCAGTAGTGCCCGGACAAACTACGAGCAGTACTTC
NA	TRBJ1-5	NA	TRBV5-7	CASSLAPVYSNQPQHF	TGTGCCAGCAGCTTGGCGCCAGTCTATAGCAATCAGCCCCAGCATTTT
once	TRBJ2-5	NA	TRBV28	CASAIPDGTSETQYF	TGTGCCAGCGCCATCCCCGACGGGACGAGCGAGACCCAGTACTTC
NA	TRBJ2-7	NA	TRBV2	CASSQSYEQYF	TGTGCCAGCAGCCAGTCCTACGAGCAGTACTTC